The source of this T cell receptor beta chain is a study of shared clonotypes between healthy human individuals. General observations from the study: How much donors shared clonotypes was expected to be affected by sequencing depth. On the whole, naive subsets had larger estimated richness than memory subsets had.

CDR3 size: 14 residues. CDR1 is SGHNT and CDR2 is YYREEE in the germline V gene (reference sequence). V was clipped by 4 bases and J by 4 bases, with 15 bases between them. Clones were sequenced by immunoSEQ multiplex PCR, and TCRdb holds only the in-frame ones, with some missing. The sample yields around 1,000,000 clones, 70% to 85% seen once. Concerning this clone: Its cognate antigen is unknown.

Sequencing was performed on memory CD4+ T cells from PBMCs. The subset denotes: CD45RA-negative fraction. The rearrangement uses TRBV5-4 and TRBJ2-7; D not resolved. The clonotype originates from a man between 18 and 35 years old in good health. Some clones in this sample may be carry-over from other donors' samples. CDR3 residues: CASSRYGPQYEQYF. In nucleotides, the CDR3 is TGTGCCAGCAGCCGATACGGGCCCCAATACGAGCAGTACTTC.